The 18 T cell receptor beta chains below were found in one sample sequenced in a study of stem cell transplantation in POMP-related autoinflammatory disease (dated by TCRdb to the early 2020s). The library was built by means of the immunoSEQ multiplex PCR assay. TCRdb obtained this table from immuneACCESS and retained in-frame rearrangements with V and J assigned. These tables miss some clones; where compared with another copy, unresolved V genes account for less than half of the shortfall, and the remainder is unexplained. Across this sample there are about 2,800 clones, with 91% seen only once. The ten largest make up around 2% of the sample. Sample time point, as interpreted from the label and publication: after hematopoietic stem cell transplant. The input for sequencing was CD4+ follicular helper T cells (Tfh) from PBMCs, taken after stem cell transplantation. The sample's cell subset or site, from its label and the paper: T follicular helper cells. These receptors were obtained from a human patient with POMP-related autoinflammation and immune dysregulation (PRAID). Following a transplant, some T lymphocytes may have been derived from the graft donor.

The rearrangement uses TRBV2 and TRBJ1-2; 12 bases align to TRBD1. CDR3 length: 17 amino acids. Germline CDR1 SNHLY, CDR2 FYNNEI. The ends lost 6 bases at V and 0 bases at J; junction bases unmatched: 8. CDR3 coding DNA: TGTGCCAGCAGATCGCAGGGACAGGGGGCGACTAACTATGGCTACACCTTC. Translation: CASRSQGQGATNYGYTF.

The V call is TRBV7-6, the J call TRBJ2-3; possible D gene TRBD2, 5 bases. V lost 3 bases, J lost 2 bases, and 18 bases lay in between. The CDR3 loop spans 17 amino acids. Per the germline V gene, CDR1 is SGHVS and CDR2 is FNYEAQ. The CDR3 coding sequence is TGTGCCAGCAGCTTTAGGCTAGCACTAGATGACACAGATACGCAGTATTTT. Protein sequence: CASSFRLALDDTDTQYF.

The CDR3 DNA is TGTGCCTGGACCGTCAGGACAGTTAAAAGCTATGGCTACACCTTC. Translated: CAWTVRTVKSYGYTF. This rearrangement joins TRBV30 to TRBJ1-2; perhaps TRBD1 as D (6 bases). Germline CDR1 GTSNPN, CDR2 SVGIG (reference sequence). V shed 4 bases and J shed 4 bases, with 19 bases lying between them. The CDR3 has 15 amino acids.

J is TRBJ2-1 and V is TRBV10-3; 9 bases agree with TRBD1. In germline, CDR1 is ENHRY, CDR2 SYGVKD. V lost 7 bases and J lost 15; bases outside the gene matches: 13. There are 13 residues in the CDR3. The CDR3 DNA reads as TGTGCCATCACCCCGGGACAGGGCTTTTTCCTGTTCTTC. This gives the protein CAITPGQGFFLFF.

This clone was recorded a few times. This chain links TRBV28 with TRBJ2-3; D is unclear. In germline, CDR1 is MDHEN, CDR2 SYDVKM. The CDR3 is 11 amino acids. Deletions cut 6 bases from V and 11 bases from J, with 12 bases between. CDR3 nucleotide sequence: TGTGCCAGCAGATGGGAAAGCCAGCAGTATTTT. This gives the protein CASRWESQQYF.

This chain uses TRBV2 with TRBJ1-2; 12 positions match TRBD1. The J segment lost 2 bases and the V segment lost 6 bases, leaving 7 bases of the junction unmatched. CDR1 and CDR2 from the germline V gene are SNHLY and FYNNEI. The CDR3 sequence is 16 residues long. CDR3: CASRGTGGILNYGYTF. In DNA form, the CDR3 reads TGTGCCAGCAGAGGGACAGGGGGCATCCTAAACTATGGCTACACCTTC.

The V and J genes are TRBV29-1 and TRBJ1-4, with a tentative D call TRBD1 (6 bases). V was trimmed by 7 bases and J by 0 bases, leaving 15 bases between them. Germline lookup yields CDR1 SQVTM and CDR2 ANQGSEA. The CDR3 spans 15 residues. Written as DNA, the CDR3 is TGCAGCGCGAGAGGGGGGAGCGCAACTAATGAAAAACTGTTTTTT. As protein: CSARGGSATNEKLFF.

The V and J genes are TRBV15 and TRBJ1-1; maybe TRBD1 (6 bases). The CDR3 has 15 amino acids. V dropped 0 bases and J dropped 4 bases, with 12 bases sitting between them. CDR1 and CDR2 from the germline V gene are LNHNV and YYDKDF (reference sequence). For the CDR3, the DNA is TGTGCCACCAGCAGAGATCACAGGGAGGTCACTGAAGCTTTCTTT. Translating gives CATSRDHREVTEAFF. The full variable domain, completed using reference TRBV15 and TRBJ1-1, is DAMVIQNPRYQVTQFGKPVTLSCSQTLNHNVMYWYQQKSSQAPKLLFHYYDKDFNNEADTPDNFQSRRPNTSFCFLDIRSPGLGDTAMYLCATSRDHREVTEAFFGQGTRLTVV.

The chain is built from TRBV7-2 and TRBJ2-5; TRBD2 might be the D (5 bases). V was pared by 2 bases and J by 7 bases, with 20 bases between. The CDR3 sequence is 16 residues long. CDR1 and CDR2 (germline): SGHTA, FQGNSA. The CDR3 coding sequence is TGTGCCAGCAGCTTAAGTGCCTCGGGGTGGTCTTGGACCCAGTACTTC. Translating it yields CASSLSASGWSWTQYF.

This chain uses TRBV28 with TRBJ1-1; TRBD1 matches at 8 bases. This CDR3 has 14 residues. Germline CDR1 and CDR2: MDHEN and SYDVKM. Trimming took 8 bases from V and 7 from J; bases not matched to a gene: 12. CDR3 coding DNA: TGTGCCAGCGGTTGGACAGGGCGAGATGATGAAGCTTTCTTT. Amino acid sequence: CASGWTGRDDEAFF.

This clone appeared once. The gene calls are TRBV27 and TRBJ2-7, with a tentative D call TRBD1 (6 bases). V dropped 2 bases and J dropped 2 bases, with 16 bases sitting between them. The CDR3 is 16 amino acids. The germline CDR1 and CDR2 sequences are MNHEY and SMNVEV (reference sequence). CDR3 nucleotide sequence: TGTGCCAGCAGTTTAGTTTTCGCGGACAGTGCCTACGAGCAGTACTTC. Translation gives CASSLVFADSAYEQYF.

The chain has TRBV3-1 (or the pseudogene TRBV3-2) and TRBJ1-6; maybe TRBD1 (5 bases). Germline CDR1 is LGHDT and CDR2 is YNNKEL (reference sequence). V lost 4 bases to trimming and J lost 6 bases, with 13 bases between them. The CDR3 extends over 15 amino acids. The CDR3 DNA reads TGTGCCAGCAGCCCGGGAGGGGCTAGTAATTCACCCCTCCACTTT. It is translated as CASSPGGASNSPLHF.

This chain links TRBV28 with TRBJ2-2, with 8 bases aligning to TRBD1. The V segment lost 8 bases and the J segment 1 base; nucleotides outside the gene matches: 3. Germline V lookup: CDR1 MDHEN, CDR2 SYDVKM. The CDR3 totals 14 residues. The chain's CDR3 is CASWDRMNTGELFF. The CDR3 DNA sequence: TGTGCCAGCTGGGACAGGATGAACACCGGGGAGCTGTTTTTT.

The rearrangement uses TRBV19 and TRBJ2-2; 7 positions agree with TRBD2. Germline-derived CDR1 and CDR2 are LNHDA and SQIVND (reference sequence). The CDR3 runs to 14 residues. V shed 5 bases and J 5 bases; nucleotides not matched to a gene: 5. The CDR3 nucleotides are TGTGCCAGTAGTGGCGGGGGATGGACCGGGGAGCTGTTTTTT. Encoded protein: CASSGGGWTGELFF. Together with reference TRBV19 and TRBJ2-2, the CDR3 gives the full variable domain: DGGITQSPKYLFRKEGQNVTLSCEQNLNHDAMYWYRQDPGQGLRLIYYSQIVNDFQKGDIAEGYSVSREKKESFPLTVTSAQKNPTAFYLCASSGGGWTGELFFGEGSRLTVL.

J is TRBJ1-2 and V is TRBV18; 10 bases are shared with TRBD1. V shed 3 bases and J 8 bases; nucleotides not matched to a gene: 6. Germline values: CDR1 KGHSH, CDR2 LQKENI. The CDR3 spans 14 residues. This CDR3 is CASSPDRGINGYTF. Here the CDR3 DNA reads TGTGCCAGCTCACCGGACAGGGGGATTAACGGCTACACCTTC.

The V and J genes are TRBV7-9 and TRBJ2-1; tentatively, D is TRBD1 (7 bases). Trimming stripped 0 bases from V and 10 bases from J, with 13 bases between. CDR3 length equals 14 residues. The germline gives CDR1 SEHNR, CDR2 FQNEAQ (reference sequence). The CDR3 spells CASSLAAGGKEQFF. DNA for the CDR3: TGTGCCAGCAGCTTAGCGGCAGGGGGGAAAGAGCAGTTCTTC.

The genes are TRBV24-1 and TRBJ1-1, with D perhaps TRBD1 (6 bases). From germline, CDR1 is KGHDR and CDR2 SFDVKD. Trimming cost V 3 bases and J 3 bases, with 13 bases left between them. CDR3 length: 15 residues. The CDR3 coding sequence is TGTGCCACCAGTGATCCAACAGGGAGTCACACTGAAGCTTTCTTT. It encodes CATSDPTGSHTEAFF.

This chain links TRBV18 with TRBJ2-1; D possibly corresponds to TRBD2 (7 bases). This CDR3 comprises 14 residues. Trimming left V 3 bases short and J 6 bases short, with 12 bases between. Germline lookup yields CDR1 KGHSH and CDR2 LQKENI. CDR3 bases: TGTGCCAGCTCACCCGGGGGGCACATCAATGAGCAGTTCTTC. Translated: CASSPGGHINEQFF.